The following is a TCR beta chain sequence with its context. Germline V gene lookup returns CDR1 SGHNT and CDR2 YENEEA. The CDR3 totals 16 residues. V shed 1 base and J 7 bases; nucleotides not matched to a gene: 6. This specimen comes from a study of T cells in Graves' hyperthyroidism and ophthalmopathy. RNA transcripts were the template for amplifying TCR beta CDR3 regions. The TCR CDR3 was amplified in a first-round RT-PCR using the HTBI primer set. TCRdb re-called the multiplex PCR reads through MiXCR, storing one row per CDR3 protein. The sample lists some 720,000 distinct CDR3 sequences, approximately 16% seen once, with under 10% in the top ten.

The chain carries TRBV11-3 and TRBJ2-2, with 10 nucleotides matching TRBD2. The sequencing sample was made of blood. This sequence was found in a man aged 18 to 29 with Graves' hyperthyroidism. The CDR3 protein is CASSLASGSFNGELFF. As DNA, the CDR3 is TGTGCCAGCAGCTTAGCTAGCGGGAGCTTTAACGGGGAGCTGTTTTTT.